The 18 T cell receptor beta chains listed next were all sequenced from one sample in a study of OX40 agonist ivuxolimab in advanced cancers. The table came from immunoSEQ multiplex PCR; TCRdb's copy has only in-frame clones and leaves some out. The sample lists approximately 96,000 clones; roughly 88% were seen once. The material was CD4+ or CD8+ T cells sorted from blood, obtained in a trial of the OX40 agonist ivuxolimab. Receptors were obtained from an adult with an advanced solid tumor such as melanoma, head and neck, liver or kidney cancer.

This clone was detected once. CDR3 region: CASSPPGAGGYNEQFF. The CDR3 region has the DNA TGTGCCAGCAGCCCCCCGGGAGCGGGAGGGTACAATGAGCAGTTCTTC. The chain employs TRBV7-2 and TRBJ2-1; 10 nucleotides align to TRBD2. V was clipped by 5 bases and J by 4 bases; unmatched bases: 8. The CDR3 is 16 residues long. The V gene's germline CDR1 is SGHTA and CDR2 FQGNSA.

The chain employs TRBV11-3 and TRBJ2-3; TRBD1 matches at 9 bases. This CDR3 is built from 15 residues. J lost 4 bases, V lost 7 bases, and 9 bases had no gene match. CDR1 and CDR2 (germline): SGHNT, YENEEA. In DNA form, the CDR3 reads TGTGCCAGCAATAGGGGGACAGGGCGGGCAGATACGCAGTATTTT. It specifies CASNRGTGRADTQYF.

As DNA, the CDR3 is TGCAGTGCGGGCGACTACGAGCAGTACTTC. It translates to CSAGDYEQYF. The V gene is TRBV20-1, the J gene TRBJ2-7, with no clear D. Germline V gives CDR1 DFQATT, CDR2 SNEGSKA (reference sequence). Trimming removed 6 bases at V and 3 bases at J, with 6 bases between. The CDR3 has 10 residues.

The rearrangement uses TRBV19 and TRBJ1-5, with D hard to call. The CDR3 runs 13 residues. V lost 3 bases and J 8 bases, leaving 11 bases between the germline ends. Germline V gene data show CDR1 as LNHDA and CDR2 as SQIVND (reference sequence). CDR3 nucleotides: TGTGCCAGTAGTATCAGGACCCCTGAGCCCCAGCATTTT. Translation gives CASSIRTPEPQHF.

V is TRBV7-9 and J is TRBJ1-1, with 8 bases aligning to TRBD1. The ends lost 1 base at V and 9 bases at J; junction bases unmatched: 7. The CDR3 covers 14 residues. The V gene's germline CDR1 is SEHNR and CDR2 FQNEAQ (reference sequence). Written as DNA, the CDR3 is TGTGCCAGCAGCTTAGGAAGGGACAGGCCAAAAGCTTTCTTT. Translation: CASSLGRDRPKAFF.

This clone has a handful of counts. The chain couples TRBV6-1 to TRBJ2-5, with unresolved D. CDR3 length: 15 residues. Germline CDR1 MNHNS, CDR2 SASEGT. Trimming pared 7 bases from V and 2 bases from J, leaving 17 bases between. This chain's CDR3 is CASTTRPGPQETQYF. CDR3 DNA: TGTGCCAGCACCACACGACCCGGGCCTCAAGAGACCCAGTACTTC.

J is TRBJ2-7 and V is TRBV7-9; possible D gene TRBD1, 6 bases. Germline values: CDR1 SEHNR, CDR2 FQNEAQ (reference sequence). Trimming removed 5 bases from V and 0 bases from J, with 23 bases in between. This CDR3 is 18 amino acids long. CDR3 residues: CASSPPGRGLQGSYEQYF. The CDR3, as DNA: TGTGCCAGCAGCCCGCCCGGAAGGGGGTTACAGGGCTCCTACGAGCAGTACTTC.

This clone has just one count. The chain is built from TRBV11-3 and TRBJ1-1; D is unclear. This CDR3 region has 12 residues. CDR1 and CDR2 (germline): SGHNT, YENEEA. V was shortened by 5 bases and J by 9 bases, with 13 bases between the two germline ends. The CDR3 bases are TGTGCCAGCAGCCCTCAAAACGTGAAAGCTTTCTTT. This translates into CASSPQNVKAFF.

The chain carries TRBV5-1 and TRBJ2-3; 9 nucleotides match TRBD2. Germline loops: CDR1 SGHRS, CDR2 YFSETQ. Trimming removed 0 bases from V and 12 bases from J; junction bases left unmatched: 11. This CDR3 has 15 amino acids. The CDR3 here is CASSLELAGTLAQYF. The CDR3 DNA is TGCGCCAGCAGCTTGGAACTAGCGGGTACCCTCGCACAGTATTTT.

This sequence joins TRBV21-1 and TRBJ2-1; the D call in the table, TRBD2, was not verified against the DNA. TRBV21-1 counts as a pseudogene. The length of the CDR3 is 14 residues. The CDR3 sequence is CASSKVGGRNEQFF. The DNA of the CDR3 is TGTGCCAGCAGCAAAGTGGGAGGGCGGAATGAGCAGTTCTTC.

CDR3 DNA sequence: TGTGCCATCAGTACAGGGTTTTATAACACTGAAGCTTTCTTT. Translation: CAISTGFYNTEAFF. J is TRBJ1-1 and V is TRBV10-3; the D gene is possibly TRBD1 (6 bases). The V gene's germline CDR1 is ENHRY and CDR2 SYGVKD. CDR3 length equals 14 residues. The V end was cut by 5 bases, the J end by 2 bases, with 12 bases between.

The gene calls are TRBV2 and TRBJ1-3; 7 bases line up with TRBD1. With V trimmed by 6 bases and J by 6 bases, 8 bases remained unmatched. Germline CDR1 and CDR2: SNHLY and FYNNEI. The CDR3 consists of 14 residues. Here the CDR3 reads CASRKGQSENTIYF. In DNA, the CDR3 is TGTGCCAGCAGGAAGGGACAGTCGGAAAACACCATATATTTT.

J is TRBJ2-5 and V is TRBV7-2; weak D call: TRBD2 (5 bases). In germline, CDR1 is SGHTA, CDR2 FQGNSA. This CDR3 comprises 15 residues. V shed 2 bases and J shed 7 bases, with 17 bases lying between them. For the CDR3, the DNA is TGTGCCAGCAGCTTACCCCGATTGGCGGCGGGGACCCAGTACTTC. Translating gives CASSLPRLAAGTQYF.

This chain connects TRBV7-2 to TRBJ2-2; TRBD2 aligns across 9 bases. The CDR3 spans 16 residues. CDR1 and CDR2 (germline): SGHTA, FQGNSA. J was trimmed by 6 bases and V by 8 bases; bases with no gene match: 13. Here the CDR3 reads CASGPQAGGRSGELFF. CDR3 DNA sequence: TGTGCCAGCGGTCCCCAGGCGGGAGGGAGGTCCGGGGAGCTGTTTTTT.

This clone appeared a single time. The rearrangement links TRBV7-8 to TRBJ2-4, with 8 bases identical to TRBD2. The CDR3 is made up of 17 amino acids. With V trimmed by 1 base and J by 10 bases, 15 bases remained unmatched. Per germline, CDR1 SGHVS and CDR2 FQNEAQ. The CDR3 reads CASSLGNQRESRLIQYF. For the CDR3, the DNA is TGTGCCAGCAGCTTAGGTAATCAGCGGGAGTCACGGCTAATTCAGTACTTC. The complete variable domain, with remaining parts taken from reference TRBV7-8 and TRBJ2-4, reads GAGVSQSPRYKVAKRGQDVALRCDPISGHVSLFWYQQALGQGPEFLTYFQNEAQLDKSGLPSDRFFAERPEGSVSTLKIQRTQQEDSAVYLCASSLGNQRESRLIQYFGAGTRLSVL.

This clone has more than one count but fewer than ten. The chain employs TRBV7-2 and TRBJ2-1; tentatively, D is TRBD2 (5 bases). The CDR3 contains 14 residues. Germline V gives CDR1 SGHTA, CDR2 FQGNSA. Trimming stripped 1 base from V and 9 bases from J, with 13 bases between. As DNA, the CDR3 is TGTGCCAGCAGCTTAGAACACTACCTAGCTGAGCAGTTCTTC. Amino acids: CASSLEHYLAEQFF.

This rearrangement joins TRBV29-1 to TRBJ2-3; 8 bases are shared with TRBD2. The CDR3 loop spans 14 amino acids. CDR1 and CDR2 (germline): SQVTM, ANQGSEA. V shed 7 bases and J 1 base; nucleotides not matched to a gene: 7. CDR3 sequence: CSGQAGVGTDTQYF. For the CDR3, the DNA is TGCAGCGGCCAAGCGGGAGTGGGCACAGATACGCAGTATTTT.

This chain links TRBV7-9 with TRBJ1-2; no reliable D call. The germline gives CDR1 SEHNR, CDR2 FQNEAQ (reference sequence). V lost 5 bases and J 10 bases, leaving 14 bases between the germline ends. CDR3 length equals 12 residues. CDR3 sequence: CASSPSGFFYTF. The DNA for the CDR3 is TGTGCCAGCAGCCCCTCCGGGTTCTTCTACACCTTC.